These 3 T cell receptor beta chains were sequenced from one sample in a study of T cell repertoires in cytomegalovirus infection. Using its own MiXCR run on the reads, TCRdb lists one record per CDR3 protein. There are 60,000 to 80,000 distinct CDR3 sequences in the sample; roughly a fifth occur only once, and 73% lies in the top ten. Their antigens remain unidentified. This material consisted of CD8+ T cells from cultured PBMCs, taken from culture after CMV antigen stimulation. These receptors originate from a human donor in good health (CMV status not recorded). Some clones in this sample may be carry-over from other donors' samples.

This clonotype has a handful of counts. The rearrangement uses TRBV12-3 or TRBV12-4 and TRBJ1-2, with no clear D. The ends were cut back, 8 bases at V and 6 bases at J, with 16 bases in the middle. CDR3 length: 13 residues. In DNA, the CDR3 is TGTGCCAGCTCCCTCGGAGGGTTGGATGGCTACACCTTC. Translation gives CASSLGGLDGYTF.

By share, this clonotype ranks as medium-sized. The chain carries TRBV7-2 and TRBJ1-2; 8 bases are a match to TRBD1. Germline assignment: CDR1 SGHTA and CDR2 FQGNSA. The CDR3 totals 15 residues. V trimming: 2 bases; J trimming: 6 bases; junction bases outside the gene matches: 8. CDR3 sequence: CASSLTGSTGDGYTF. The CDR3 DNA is TGTGCCAGCAGCTTAACAGGCTCGACAGGGGATGGCTACACCTTC.

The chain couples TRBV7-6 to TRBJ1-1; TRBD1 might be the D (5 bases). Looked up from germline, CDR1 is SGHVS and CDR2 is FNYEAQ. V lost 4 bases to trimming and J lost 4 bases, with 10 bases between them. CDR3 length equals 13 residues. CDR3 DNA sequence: TGTGCCAGCAGCTCGGGACCGTCCACTGAAGCTTTCTTT. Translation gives CASSSGPSTEAFF.